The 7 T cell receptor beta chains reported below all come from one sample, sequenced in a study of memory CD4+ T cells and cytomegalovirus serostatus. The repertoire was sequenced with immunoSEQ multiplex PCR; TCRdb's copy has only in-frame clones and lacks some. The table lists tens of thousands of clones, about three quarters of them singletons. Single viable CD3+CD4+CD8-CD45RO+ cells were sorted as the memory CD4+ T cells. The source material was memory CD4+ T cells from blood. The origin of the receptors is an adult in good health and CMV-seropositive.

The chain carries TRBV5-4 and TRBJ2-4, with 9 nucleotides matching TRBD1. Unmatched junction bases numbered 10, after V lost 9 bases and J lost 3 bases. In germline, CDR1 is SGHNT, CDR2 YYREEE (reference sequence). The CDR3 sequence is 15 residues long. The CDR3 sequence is CATLQRQGGKNIQYF. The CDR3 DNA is TGTGCCACCCTTCAGAGACAGGGGGGCAAAAACATTCAGTACTTC.

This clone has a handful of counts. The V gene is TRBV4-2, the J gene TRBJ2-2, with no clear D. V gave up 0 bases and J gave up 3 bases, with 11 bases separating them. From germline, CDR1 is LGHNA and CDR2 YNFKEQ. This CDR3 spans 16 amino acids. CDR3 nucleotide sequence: TGTGCCAGCAGCCAAGATCCCGTCCTCGACACCGGGGAGCTGTTTTTT. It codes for CASSQDPVLDTGELFF.

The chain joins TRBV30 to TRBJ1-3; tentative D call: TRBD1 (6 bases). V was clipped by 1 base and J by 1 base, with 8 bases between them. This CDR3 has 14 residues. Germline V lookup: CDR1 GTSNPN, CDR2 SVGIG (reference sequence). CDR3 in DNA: TGTGCCTGGAGTGGCAGGGGTTCTGGAAACACCATATATTTT. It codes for CAWSGRGSGNTIYF.

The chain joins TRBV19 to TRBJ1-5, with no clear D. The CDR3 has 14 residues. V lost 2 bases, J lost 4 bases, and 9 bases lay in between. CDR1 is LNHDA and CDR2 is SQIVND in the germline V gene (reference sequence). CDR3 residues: CASSIQEKNQPQHF. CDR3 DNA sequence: TGTGCCAGTAGTATACAGGAGAAAAATCAGCCCCAGCATTTT.

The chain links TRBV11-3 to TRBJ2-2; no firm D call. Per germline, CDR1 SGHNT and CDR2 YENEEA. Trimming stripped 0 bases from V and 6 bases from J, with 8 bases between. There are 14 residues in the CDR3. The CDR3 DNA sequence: TGTGCCAGCAGCTTAGATTGGACCTCCGGGGAGCTGTTTTTT. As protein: CASSLDWTSGELFF.

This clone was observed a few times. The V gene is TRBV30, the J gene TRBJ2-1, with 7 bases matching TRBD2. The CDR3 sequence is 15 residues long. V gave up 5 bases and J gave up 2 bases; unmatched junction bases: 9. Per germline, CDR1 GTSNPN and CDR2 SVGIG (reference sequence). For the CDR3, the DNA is TGTGCCTGGGGGGCTAGCGGAATCGCCTACAATGAGCAGTTCTTC. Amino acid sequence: CAWGASGIAYNEQFF.

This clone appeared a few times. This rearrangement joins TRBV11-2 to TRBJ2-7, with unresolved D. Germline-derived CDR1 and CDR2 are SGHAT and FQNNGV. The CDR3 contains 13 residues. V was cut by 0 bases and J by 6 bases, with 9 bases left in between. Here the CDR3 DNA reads TGTGCCAGCAGCTTAGATCGGTCGGGCGAGCAGTACTTC. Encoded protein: CASSLDRSGEQYF.